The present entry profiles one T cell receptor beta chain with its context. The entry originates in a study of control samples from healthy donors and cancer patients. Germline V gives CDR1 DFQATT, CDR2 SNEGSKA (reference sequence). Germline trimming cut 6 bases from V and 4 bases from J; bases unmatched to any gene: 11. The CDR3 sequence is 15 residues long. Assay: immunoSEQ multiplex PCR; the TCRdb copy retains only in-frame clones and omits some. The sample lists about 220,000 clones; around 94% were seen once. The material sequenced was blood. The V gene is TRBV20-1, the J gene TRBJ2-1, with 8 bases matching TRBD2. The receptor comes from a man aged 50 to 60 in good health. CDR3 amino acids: CSASPLAGPYNEQFF. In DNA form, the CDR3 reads TGCAGTGCCAGTCCCTTAGCGGGGCCTTACAATGAGCAGTTCTTC.